Listed below are T cell receptor beta chains from one sample, sequenced in a study of neurological immune-mediated disorders. TCRdb fed the 5' RACE reads into MiXCR, producing one record per CDR3 protein. The table shows about 78,000 distinct CDR3 sequences, with about 5% occurring only once. The sample taken for sequencing was PBMCs. These receptors were collected from a woman aged 30 to 39 with multiple sclerosis. Both conserved end residues are part of each CDR3. A D gene is named only where the DNA matches it firmly. Not every row has a clone size; where given, it reads once, few, many or a size class.

TRBJ1-1,TRBV20-1,13,many,-,TGCAGTGCTAAAGACAGCGGAGACACTGAAGCTTTCTTT,CSAKDSGDTEAFF
TRBJ2-5,TRBV6-6,12,few,-,TGTGCCAGCAGTTCCAAACAAGAGACCCAGTACTTC,CASSSKQETQYF
TRBJ2-3,TRBV24-1,14,-,-,TGTGCCACCAGTGATTTCGGACCTATTGGGACGCAGTATTTT,CATSDFGPIGTQYF
TRBJ1-2,TRBV10-2,14,many,-,TGCGCCAGCAGTGAGGCGGGGGTCTCGTATGGCTACACCTTC,CASSEAGVSYGYTF
TRBJ2-5,TRBV20-1,12,many,-,TGCAGTGCTAATGGGGACGGAGAGACCCAGTACTTC,CSANGDGETQYF
TRBJ1-1,TRBV18,14,few,TRBD1,TGTGCCAGCTCCGGACAGGGGCAGGGAACTGAAGCTTTCTTT,CASSGQGQGTEAFF
TRBJ1-2,TRBV6-1,14,many,-,TGTGCCAGCAGCTCGGGGGGCTCTAACTATGGCTACACCTTC,CASSSGGSNYGYTF
TRBJ2-7,TRBV12-3/TRBV12-4,14,many,TRBD1,TGTGCCAGCAGACTGGGACAGACGGCTACTGAGCAGTACTTC,CASRLGQTATEQYF
TRBJ2-3,TRBV27,15,few,-,TGTGCCAGCAGTTTATGGGGATCGCCCACAGATACGCAGTATTTT,CASSLWGSPTDTQYF
TRBJ1-2,TRBV20-1,13,few,TRBD1,TGCAGTGCGCGCAGGCAGGGGGCCAATGGCTACACCTTC,CSARRQGANGYTF
TRBJ1-1,TRBV10-3,15,many,-,TGTGCCATCAGTGAGTCGAATAGGGGACCCACTGAAGCTTTCTTT,CAISESNRGPTEAFF
TRBJ2-7,TRBV5-1,16,few,TRBD1,TGCGCCAGCAGTACGGGACAGGGGGCGAGAATCTACGAGCAGTACTTC,CASSTGQGARIYEQYF
TRBJ1-1,TRBV11-2,13,-,-,TGTGCCAGCAGCTTACTGGGCGTCCCTGAAGCTTTCTTT,CASSLLGVPEAFF
TRBJ1-1,TRBV7-2,13,many,-,TGTGCCAGCAGCACCACAGACAACACTGAAGCTTTCTTT,CASSTTDNTEAFF
TRBJ2-7,TRBV6-5,14,few,TRBD2,TGTGCCAGCATCGGGACTAGCGGAGCTTACGAGCAGTACTTC,CASIGTSGAYEQYF
TRBJ2-4,TRBV6-5,18,many,-,TGTGCCAGCAGTTACTCGAACCCGACAGTTGCCCGTGTTGGTGTTCAGTACTTC,CASSYSNPTVARVGVQYF
TRBJ1-5,TRBV5-5,13,many,TRBD1,TGTGCCAGCGGGACAGGGGTCAATCAGCCCCAGCATTTT,CASGTGVNQPQHF
TRBJ2-7,TRBV12-3/TRBV12-4,16,many,TRBD1,TGTGCCAGCAGTACCACCCCGGGACAGGGGTCCTACGAGCAGTACTTC,CASSTTPGQGSYEQYF
TRBJ1-1,TRBV5-1,14,-,-,TGCGCCAGCAGCTTGCTGGGGGCGCGTACTGAAGCTTTCTTT,CASSLLGARTEAFF
TRBJ1-5,TRBV5-1,14,many,TRBD1,TGCGCCAGCAGCTTTACAGGGGTGGGTCAGCCCCAGCATTTT,CASSFTGVGQPQHF
TRBJ2-1,TRBV5-8,15,many,TRBD1,TGTGCCAGCAGCCTGACAGGGTCCATTTCTAATGAGCAGTTCTTC,CASSLTGSISNEQFF
TRBJ2-1,TRBV20-1,13,few,TRBD2,TGCAGTTGTGAGCGGGGGGTGCACAATGAGCAGTTCTTC,CSCERGVHNEQFF
TRBJ1-1,TRBV20-1,14,many,TRBD1,TGCAGTGCCAGACCATCTACAGGGGGCACTGAAGCTTTCTTT,CSARPSTGGTEAFF
TRBJ2-1,TRBV15,14,many,-,TGTGCCACCAGCAAAAACCCGGACAGTAATGAGCAGTTCTTC,CATSKNPDSNEQFF
TRBJ2-3,TRBV5-1,14,many,-,TGCGCCAGCAGCTTGGAGACGGGCACAGATACGCAGTATTTT,CASSLETGTDTQYF
TRBJ1-1,TRBV5-1,14,many,-,TGCGCCAGCAGCTTGGACGCTCCGAACACTGAAGCTTTCTTT,CASSLDAPNTEAFF
TRBJ2-7,TRBV20-1,13,many,TRBD2,TGCAGTGCTAGACTAGCGGGAGTGTACGAGCAGTACTTC,CSARLAGVYEQYF
TRBJ2-3,TRBV12-3/TRBV12-4,17,many,TRBD2,TGTGCCAGCATTGCGGGACTAGCGGGGGGGCGAGCAGATACGCAGTATTTT,CASIAGLAGGRADTQYF
TRBJ1-1,TRBV29-1,13,many,TRBD1,TGCAGCGTTGCGGACAGGGGGGACACTGAAGCTTTCTTT,CSVADRGDTEAFF
TRBJ2-1,TRBV20-1,17,many,TRBD2,TGCAGTGCCCCAGGGACTAGCGGGAGGGCCGTCAACAATGAGCAGTTCTTC,CSAPGTSGRAVNNEQFF
TRBJ2-3,TRBV20-1,15,many,-,TGCAGTGCTAGAAACCCGGAGGGGGTCACAGATACGCAGTATTTT,CSARNPEGVTDTQYF
TRBJ2-3,TRBV5-1,14,many,TRBD2,TGCGCCAGCAGCTTGGTTAGCGGGAGGGATACGCAGTATTTT,CASSLVSGRDTQYF
TRBJ1-5,TRBV28,17,many,-,TGTGCCAGCTGGGCTTTCCGCCAACTGCAGGGCAATCAGCCCCAGCATTTT,CASWAFRQLQGNQPQHF
TRBJ1-1,TRBV20-1,14,many,TRBD1,TGCAGTGCTAGAGCTGTGGACAGGGAGGTTGAAGCTTTCTTT,CSARAVDREVEAFF
TRBJ2-1,TRBV29-1,14,many,TRBD2,TGCAGCGCCTCCGGGACTAGCGGGTACAATGAGCAGTTCTTC,CSASGTSGYNEQFF
TRBJ2-7,TRBV7-9,15,-,-,TGTGCCAGCAGCTTCTCAGGGGGGCAAACCTACGAGCAGTACTTC,CASSFSGGQTYEQYF
TRBJ2-2,TRBV12-3/TRBV12-4,15,many,TRBD1,TGTGCCAGCAGCGAACAGGGGGCGAACACCGGGGAGCTGTTTTTT,CASSEQGANTGELFF
TRBJ2-3,TRBV20-1,16,many,-,TGCAGTGCTAGAGAGTCTACGGGGTTTTACACAGATACGCAGTATTTT,CSARESTGFYTDTQYF
TRBJ2-7,TRBV27,13,many,-,TGTGCCAGCAGCGACGGGAGAGGCTACGAGCAGTACTTC,CASSDGRGYEQYF
TRBJ1-2,TRBV5-1,14,many,-,TGCGCCAGCAGCTTGGGAATAGGGAACTATGGCTACACCTTC,CASSLGIGNYGYTF